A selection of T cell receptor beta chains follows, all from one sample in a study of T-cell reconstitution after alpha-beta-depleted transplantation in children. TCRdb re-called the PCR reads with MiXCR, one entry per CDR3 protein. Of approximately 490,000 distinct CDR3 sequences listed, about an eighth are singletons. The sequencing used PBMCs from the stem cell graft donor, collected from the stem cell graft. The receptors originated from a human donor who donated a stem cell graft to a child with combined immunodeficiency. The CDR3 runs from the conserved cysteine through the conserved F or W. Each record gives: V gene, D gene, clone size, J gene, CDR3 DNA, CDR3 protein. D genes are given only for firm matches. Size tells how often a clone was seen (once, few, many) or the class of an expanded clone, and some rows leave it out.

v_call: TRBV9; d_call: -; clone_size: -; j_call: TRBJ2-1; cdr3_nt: TGTGCCAGCAGCCCCGGAGCCCGGGCTGAGCAGTTCTTC; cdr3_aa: CASSPGARAEQFF
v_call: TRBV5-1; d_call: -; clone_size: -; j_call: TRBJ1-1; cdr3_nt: TGCGCCAGCAGCTTGGCCCTCGGGACGACTGAAGCTTTCTTT; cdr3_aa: CASSLALGTTEAFF
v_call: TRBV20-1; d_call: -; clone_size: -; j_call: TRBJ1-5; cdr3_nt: TGCAGTGCTTCCCCCGGGGGAGGGGTGGGCAATCAGCCCCAGCATTTT; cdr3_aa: CSASPGGGVGNQPQHF
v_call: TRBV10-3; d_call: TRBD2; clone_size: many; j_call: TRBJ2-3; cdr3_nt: TGTGCCATCAGTTATGGACTAGAAAGCACAGATACGCAGTATTTT; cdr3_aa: CAISYGLESTDTQYF
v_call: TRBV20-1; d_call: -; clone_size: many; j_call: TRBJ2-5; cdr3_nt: TGCAGTGCTAGAGGGGCAGACAGAGAGCAAGAGACCCAGTACTTC; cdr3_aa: CSARGADREQETQYF
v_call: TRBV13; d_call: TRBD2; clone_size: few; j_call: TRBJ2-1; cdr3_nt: TGTGCCAGCAGCTTGAGAGCGGGGGGGCGTAATGAGCAGTTCTTC; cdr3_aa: CASSLRAGGRNEQFF
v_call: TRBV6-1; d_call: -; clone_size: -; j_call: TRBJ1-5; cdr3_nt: TGTGCCAGCAGTGCGGGCCTTAGGGGAGACAATCAGCCCCAGCATTTT; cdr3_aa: CASSAGLRGDNQPQHF
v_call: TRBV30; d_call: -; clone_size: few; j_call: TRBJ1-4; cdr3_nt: TGTGCCTGGAGCTGGGGACCCAGCGGCGAAAAACTGTTTTTT; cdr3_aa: CAWSWGPSGEKLFF
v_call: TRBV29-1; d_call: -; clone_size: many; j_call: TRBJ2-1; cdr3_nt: TGCAGCGTTTGGACTAAGGCCGGGGCTGAGCAGTTCTTC; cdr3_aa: CSVWTKAGAEQFF
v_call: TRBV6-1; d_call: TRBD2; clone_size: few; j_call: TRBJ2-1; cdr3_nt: TGTGCCAGCAGGGGGAGCGGGGGGGAGTTCAATGAGCAGTTCTTC; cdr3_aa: CASRGSGGEFNEQFF
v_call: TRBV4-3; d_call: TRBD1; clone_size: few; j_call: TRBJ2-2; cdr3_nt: TGCGCCAGCAGCCAAGGACAGGGTTTCACCGGGGAGCTGTTTTTT; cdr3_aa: CASSQGQGFTGELFF
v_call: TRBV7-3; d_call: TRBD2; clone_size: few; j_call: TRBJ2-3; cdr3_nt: TGTGCCAGCAGCTTAGGCGGGGGGGGGACCACAGATACGCAGTATTTT; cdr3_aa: CASSLGGGGTTDTQYF
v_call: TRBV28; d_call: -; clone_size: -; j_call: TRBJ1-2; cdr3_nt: TGTGCCAGCAGTTTACTGTTGGGTAGGGTGATCTATGGCTACACCTTC; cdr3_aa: CASSLLLGRVIYGYTF
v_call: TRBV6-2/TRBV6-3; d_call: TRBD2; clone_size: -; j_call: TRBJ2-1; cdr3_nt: TGTGCCAGCAGCGTGAGACTAGCGGGAGTTTCCAATGAGCAGTTCTTC; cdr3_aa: CASSVRLAGVSNEQFF
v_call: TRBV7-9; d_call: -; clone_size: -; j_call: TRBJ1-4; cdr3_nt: TGTGCCAGCAGCTTAGTTCGGGAGAATGAAAAACTGTTTTTT; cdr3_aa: CASSLVRENEKLFF
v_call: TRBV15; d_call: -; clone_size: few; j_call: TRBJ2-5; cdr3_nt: TGTGCCACCAGCAGAGATCGGGGAGGGGGGACCCAGTACTTC; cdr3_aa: CATSRDRGGGTQYF
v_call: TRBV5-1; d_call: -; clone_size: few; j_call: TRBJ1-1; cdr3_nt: TGCGCCAGCAGCGAAGCCGGGGCCTGGGACACTGAAGCTTTCTTT; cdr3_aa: CASSEAGAWDTEAFF
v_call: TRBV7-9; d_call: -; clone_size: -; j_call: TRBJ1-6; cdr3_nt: TGTGCCAGCAGTTCCGGACCTTATGGCTCCTATAATTCACCCCTCCACTTT; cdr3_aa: CASSSGPYGSYNSPLHF
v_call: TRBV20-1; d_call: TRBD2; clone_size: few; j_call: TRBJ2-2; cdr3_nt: TGCAGTGCTAGAGATCACTTTAGCGGGGTGAACACCGGGGAGCTGTTTTTT; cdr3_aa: CSARDHFSGVNTGELFF
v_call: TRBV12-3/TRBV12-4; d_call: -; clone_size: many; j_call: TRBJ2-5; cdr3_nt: TGTGCCAGCAGTTTTACGGGGCTTCAAGAGACCCAGTACTTC; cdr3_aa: CASSFTGLQETQYF
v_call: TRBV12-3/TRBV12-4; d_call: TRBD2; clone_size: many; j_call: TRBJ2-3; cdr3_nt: TGTGCCAGCTGGACTAGCGGGATCGCAGATACGCAGTATTTT; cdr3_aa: CASWTSGIADTQYF
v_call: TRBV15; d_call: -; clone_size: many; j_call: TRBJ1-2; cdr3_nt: TGTGCCACCAGCACCAGGACCACTGCTAACTATGGCTACACCTTC; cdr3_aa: CATSTRTTANYGYTF
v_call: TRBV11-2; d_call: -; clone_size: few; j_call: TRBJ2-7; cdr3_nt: TGTGCCAGCAGCTTAGTCGGGGAAGTTTACGAGCAGTACTTC; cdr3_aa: CASSLVGEVYEQYF
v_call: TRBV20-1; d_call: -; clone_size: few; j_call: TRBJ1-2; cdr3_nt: TGCAGTGCTAGATTTAATGATGGTGGCTACACCTTC; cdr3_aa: CSARFNDGGYTF
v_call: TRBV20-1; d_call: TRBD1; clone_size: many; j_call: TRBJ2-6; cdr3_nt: TGCAGTGCTAGGGCCGTGCTGACAGGGTCTGGGGCCAACGTCCTGACTTTC; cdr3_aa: CSARAVLTGSGANVLTF
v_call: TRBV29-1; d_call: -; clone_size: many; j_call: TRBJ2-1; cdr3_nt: TGCAGCGTTGAACACCCCCGGTACAATGAGCAGTTCTTC; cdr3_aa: CSVEHPRYNEQFF
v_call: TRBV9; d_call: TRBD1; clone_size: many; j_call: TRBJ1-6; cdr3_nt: TGTGCCAGCAGCGTGACAGGGGCCCTTAATTCACCCCTCCACTTT; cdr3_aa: CASSVTGALNSPLHF
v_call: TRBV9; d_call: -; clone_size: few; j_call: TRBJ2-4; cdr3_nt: TGTGCCAGCAGCGTAGAAGGGGACCGGGGCATTCAGTACTTC; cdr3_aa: CASSVEGDRGIQYF